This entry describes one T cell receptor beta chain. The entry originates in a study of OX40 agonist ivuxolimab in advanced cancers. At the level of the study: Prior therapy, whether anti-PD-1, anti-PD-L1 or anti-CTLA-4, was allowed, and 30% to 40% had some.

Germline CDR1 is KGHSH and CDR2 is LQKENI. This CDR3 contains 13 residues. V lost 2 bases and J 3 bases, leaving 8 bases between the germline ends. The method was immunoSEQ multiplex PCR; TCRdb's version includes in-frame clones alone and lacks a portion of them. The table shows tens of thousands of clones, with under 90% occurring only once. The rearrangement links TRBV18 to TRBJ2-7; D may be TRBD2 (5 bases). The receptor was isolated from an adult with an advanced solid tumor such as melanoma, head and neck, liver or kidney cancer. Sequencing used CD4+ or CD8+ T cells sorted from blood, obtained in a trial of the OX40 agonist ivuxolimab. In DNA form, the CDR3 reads TGTGCCAGCTCACCAGCCGGGGACTACGAGCAGTACTTC. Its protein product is CASSPAGDYEQYF.